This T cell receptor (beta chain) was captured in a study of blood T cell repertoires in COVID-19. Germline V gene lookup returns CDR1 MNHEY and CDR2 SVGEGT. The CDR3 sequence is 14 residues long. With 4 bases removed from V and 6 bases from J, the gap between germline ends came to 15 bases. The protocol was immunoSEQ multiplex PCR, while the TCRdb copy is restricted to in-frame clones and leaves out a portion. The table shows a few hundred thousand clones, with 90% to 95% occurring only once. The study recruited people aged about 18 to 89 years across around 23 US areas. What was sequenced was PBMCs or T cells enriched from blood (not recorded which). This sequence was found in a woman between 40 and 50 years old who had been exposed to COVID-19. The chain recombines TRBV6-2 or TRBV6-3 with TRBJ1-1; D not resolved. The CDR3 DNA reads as TGTGCCAGCAGTTTCGAGGTTCGGGTCCCTGAAGCTTTCTTT. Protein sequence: CASSFEVRVPEAFF.